Listed below are T cell receptor beta chains from one sample, sequenced in a study of blood T cell repertoires in COVID-19. Libraries were prepared by immunoSEQ multiplex PCR; TCRdb keeps only in-frame clonotypes and omits some of them. This sample yields over 90,000 clones, of which about 87% are seen a single time; approximately 18% belongs to the top ten. The sequencing sample was made of peripheral blood. These receptors all stem from a human donor in a cohort sampled during active COVID-19. The CDR3 runs from the conserved cysteine through the conserved F or W. The order of the fields is CDR3 protein, CDR3 DNA, D gene, V gene, clone size, J gene. D genes are given only for firm matches. Clone size is stated in some rows and not others, as once, few, many or a class when expanded.

cdr3_aa: CASSLSPRGGRTDTQYF; cdr3_nt: TGTGCCAGCAGTTTATCGCCTCGCGGAGGGCGCACAGATACGCAGTATTTT; d_call: .; v_call: TRBV28; clone_size: .; j_call: TRBJ2-3
cdr3_aa: CASSEADYSGTDTQYF; cdr3_nt: TGTGCCAGCAGCGAGGCGGACTACTCCGGCACAGATACGCAGTATTTT; d_call: .; v_call: TRBV9; clone_size: .; j_call: TRBJ2-3
cdr3_aa: CASSDYGQGGTQYF; cdr3_nt: TGTGCCAGCAGTGACTATGGACAGGGCGGTACGCAGTATTTT; d_call: TRBD1; v_call: TRBV6-4; clone_size: .; j_call: TRBJ2-3
cdr3_aa: CASSHRDRVGTGELFF; cdr3_nt: TGTGCCAGCAGCCACCGGGACAGGGTCGGTACCGGGGAGCTGTTTTTT; d_call: TRBD1; v_call: TRBV7-9; clone_size: .; j_call: TRBJ2-2
cdr3_aa: CASSVGASITGELFF; cdr3_nt: TGTGCCAGCAGCGTAGGGGCTAGCATCACCGGGGAGCTGTTTTTT; d_call: .; v_call: TRBV9; clone_size: .; j_call: TRBJ2-2
cdr3_aa: CASSPTSQGLRSSPLHF; cdr3_nt: TGTGCCAGCAGTCCCACCTCGCAGGGGCTCCGGTCTTCACCCCTCCACTTT; d_call: .; v_call: TRBV28; clone_size: .; j_call: TRBJ1-6
cdr3_aa: CASSLYGRGKSKRTGELFF; cdr3_nt: TGTGCCAGCAGCTTATATGGCAGGGGGAAATCTAAAAGGACCGGGGAGCTGTTTTTT; d_call: TRBD1; v_call: TRBV7-6; clone_size: .; j_call: TRBJ2-2
cdr3_aa: CASSLGGRRDTEAFF; cdr3_nt: TGCGCCAGCAGCTTAGGGGGCCGGAGGGACACTGAAGCTTTCTTT; d_call: TRBD1; v_call: TRBV5-1; clone_size: .; j_call: TRBJ1-1
cdr3_aa: CASSGTPQETQYF; cdr3_nt: TGTGCCAGCAGTGGGACACCCCAAGAGACCCAGTACTTC; d_call: .; v_call: TRBV6-6; clone_size: .; j_call: TRBJ2-5
cdr3_aa: CASSLEGDTGELFF; cdr3_nt: TGCGCCAGCAGCTTAGAAGGGGACACCGGGGAGCTGTTTTTT; d_call: .; v_call: TRBV5-1; clone_size: .; j_call: TRBJ2-2
cdr3_aa: CASSLGVRYEQFF; cdr3_nt: TGTGCCAGCAGCTTAGGAGTCCGGTATGAGCAGTTCTTC; d_call: .; v_call: TRBV11-2; clone_size: .; j_call: TRBJ2-1
cdr3_aa: CAATGANYGYTF; cdr3_nt: TGTGCCGCGACAGGGGCGAACTATGGCTACACCTTC; d_call: TRBD1; v_call: TRBV6-5; clone_size: .; j_call: TRBJ1-2
cdr3_aa: CSVAWNRRYTEAFF; cdr3_nt: TGCAGCGTTGCCTGGAACAGAAGATACACTGAAGCTTTCTTT; d_call: .; v_call: TRBV29-1; clone_size: few; j_call: TRBJ1-1
cdr3_aa: CASTLLARGGNNSPLHF; cdr3_nt: TGTGCCAGCACCCTATTGGCCCGGGGGGGCAATAATTCACCCCTCCACTTT; d_call: .; v_call: TRBV27; clone_size: few; j_call: TRBJ1-6
cdr3_aa: CASSLTGNYGYTF; cdr3_nt: TGTGCCAGCAGTCTTACAGGGAACTATGGCTACACCTTC; d_call: .; v_call: TRBV28; clone_size: .; j_call: TRBJ1-2
cdr3_aa: CASSLISGLHNEQFF; cdr3_nt: TGTGCCAGCAGCTTAATATCAGGGCTTCACAATGAGCAGTTCTTC; d_call: .; v_call: TRBV11-1; clone_size: .; j_call: TRBJ2-1
cdr3_aa: CASSYRANTGELFF; cdr3_nt: TGTGCCAGCAGTTACAGAGCGAACACCGGGGAGCTGTTTTTT; d_call: .; v_call: TRBV6-2/TRBV6-3; clone_size: once; j_call: TRBJ2-2
cdr3_aa: CASSLGTSWDEQYF; cdr3_nt: TGTGCCAGCAGTTTAGGGACATCGTGGGACGAGCAGTACTTC; d_call: .; v_call: TRBV28; clone_size: once; j_call: TRBJ2-7
cdr3_aa: CASSRTWTGEWDEQFF; cdr3_nt: TGTGCCAGCAGCCGGACGTGGACAGGGGAGTGGGATGAGCAGTTCTTC; d_call: TRBD1; v_call: TRBV7-2; clone_size: .; j_call: TRBJ2-1
cdr3_aa: CASSLLAGGGTDTQYF; cdr3_nt: TGTGCCAGTAGTTTGCTAGCGGGGGGAGGCACAGATACGCAGTATTTT; d_call: TRBD2; v_call: TRBV19; clone_size: .; j_call: TRBJ2-3
cdr3_aa: CASRHTGTGTYEQYF; cdr3_nt: TGTGCCAGCAGACATACCGGGACAGGAACCTACGAGCAGTACTTC; d_call: TRBD1; v_call: TRBV27; clone_size: .; j_call: TRBJ2-7
cdr3_aa: CASSLGISYEQYF; cdr3_nt: TGTGCCAGCAGTTTGGGCATCTCCTACGAGCAGTACTTC; d_call: .; v_call: TRBV27; clone_size: .; j_call: TRBJ2-7
cdr3_aa: CASSLPGENTEAFF; cdr3_nt: TGTGCCAGCAGCTTGCCGGGAGAGAACACTGAAGCTTTCTTT; d_call: .; v_call: TRBV5-6; clone_size: .; j_call: TRBJ1-1
cdr3_aa: CASSQWTRPYEQYF; cdr3_nt: TGTGCCAGCAGCCAATGGACTAGACCCTACGAGCAGTACTTC; d_call: TRBD2; v_call: TRBV3-1/TRBV3-2; clone_size: .; j_call: TRBJ2-7
cdr3_aa: CASSLAGSANDYGYTF; cdr3_nt: TGTGCCAGCAGCTTAGCGGGCTCGGCCAATGACTATGGCTACACCTTC; d_call: .; v_call: TRBV7-6; clone_size: .; j_call: TRBJ1-2
cdr3_aa: CASSQDRRTSYQPQHF; cdr3_nt: TGCGCCAGCAGCCAAGATCGGCGGACATCCTATCAGCCCCAGCATTTT; d_call: .; v_call: TRBV4-3; clone_size: .; j_call: TRBJ1-5
cdr3_aa: CASSLISGTEAFF; cdr3_nt: TGTGCCAGCAGCCTAATTTCGGGCACTGAAGCTTTCTTT; d_call: .; v_call: TRBV11-2; clone_size: .; j_call: TRBJ1-1
cdr3_aa: CASSPRDSYSPLHF; cdr3_nt: TGTGCCAGCTCACCAAGGGACAGTTATTCACCCCTCCACTTT; d_call: TRBD1; v_call: TRBV18; clone_size: .; j_call: TRBJ1-6
cdr3_aa: CASSPGGGAADTQYF; cdr3_nt: TGTGCCAGCTCACCCGGGGGGGGAGCTGCAGATACGCAGTATTTT; d_call: TRBD2; v_call: TRBV18; clone_size: .; j_call: TRBJ2-3
cdr3_aa: CASSLGGDTRRAFF; cdr3_nt: TGTGCCAGCAGCTTGGGAGGGGACACCCGGAGAGCTTTCTTT; d_call: .; v_call: TRBV5-4; clone_size: few; j_call: TRBJ1-1
cdr3_aa: CASGPQGAMRADTQYF; cdr3_nt: TGTGCCAGCGGACCACAGGGGGCTATGAGGGCAGATACGCAGTATTTT; d_call: TRBD1; v_call: TRBV7-8; clone_size: .; j_call: TRBJ2-3
cdr3_aa: CASSIVLGGYQPQHF; cdr3_nt: TGTGCCAGTAGTATAGTCCTCGGGGGGTATCAGCCCCAGCATTTT; d_call: .; v_call: TRBV19; clone_size: .; j_call: TRBJ1-5
cdr3_aa: CASSFGGSNQPQHF; cdr3_nt: TGTGCCAGCAGTTTCGGGGGTTCCAATCAGCCCCAGCATTTT; d_call: .; v_call: TRBV27; clone_size: few; j_call: TRBJ1-5
cdr3_aa: CASSLTSTAGETQYF; cdr3_nt: TGCGCCAGCAGCTTGACGTCAACGGCGGGAGAGACCCAGTACTTC; d_call: .; v_call: TRBV5-1; clone_size: .; j_call: TRBJ2-5
cdr3_aa: CASRSRLAGRDGELFF; cdr3_nt: TGTGCCAGCAGGTCCAGACTAGCGGGGCGGGACGGGGAGCTGTTTTTT; d_call: TRBD2; v_call: TRBV5-6; clone_size: once; j_call: TRBJ2-2
cdr3_aa: CASTGTRPITGELFF; cdr3_nt: TGTGCCAGTACCGGGACTCGGCCGATCACCGGGGAGCTGTTTTTT; d_call: .; v_call: TRBV19; clone_size: .; j_call: TRBJ2-2
cdr3_aa: CASSAGGSNYGYTF; cdr3_nt: TGTGCCAGCAGCGCGGGCGGGTCTAACTATGGCTACACCTTC; d_call: .; v_call: TRBV9; clone_size: .; j_call: TRBJ1-2
cdr3_aa: CASSPGGRLSDTQYF; cdr3_nt: TGCGCCAGCAGCCCGGGAGGACGTCTGTCAGATACGCAGTATTTT; d_call: TRBD2; v_call: TRBV4-1; clone_size: .; j_call: TRBJ2-3
cdr3_aa: CASSVVQGSYNEQFF; cdr3_nt: TGTGCCAGCAGCGTAGTACAGGGGTCCTACAATGAGCAGTTCTTC; d_call: TRBD1; v_call: TRBV9; clone_size: .; j_call: TRBJ2-1
cdr3_aa: CASRVFSTDTQYF; cdr3_nt: TGTGCCAGCCGGGTTTTTAGCACAGATACGCAGTATTTT; d_call: .; v_call: TRBV12-3/TRBV12-4; clone_size: .; j_call: TRBJ2-3
cdr3_aa: CASSLPTQETQYF; cdr3_nt: TGTGCCAGCAGCTTGCCAACTCAAGAGACCCAGTACTTC; d_call: .; v_call: TRBV5-4; clone_size: .; j_call: TRBJ2-5
cdr3_aa: CASSPGLPVETQYF; cdr3_nt: TGTGCCAGCAGCCCGGGACTCCCTGTGGAGACCCAGTACTTC; d_call: .; v_call: TRBV6-2/TRBV6-3; clone_size: .; j_call: TRBJ2-5
cdr3_aa: CASSFSTETYEQYF; cdr3_nt: TGTGCCAGCAGTTTTTCGACAGAGACCTACGAGCAGTACTTC; d_call: .; v_call: TRBV28; clone_size: .; j_call: TRBJ2-7
cdr3_aa: CASSRVVAADTQYF; cdr3_nt: TGCGCCAGCAGCCGGGTGGTCGCGGCAGATACGCAGTATTTT; d_call: .; v_call: TRBV4-3; clone_size: .; j_call: TRBJ2-3
cdr3_aa: CASSRSGQGFIYEQYF; cdr3_nt: TGTGCCAGCAGCCGATCCGGTCAGGGGTTTATCTATGAGCAGTACTTC; d_call: .; v_call: TRBV3-1/TRBV3-2; clone_size: .; j_call: TRBJ2-7
cdr3_aa: CASTWTGPDEQFF; cdr3_nt: TGTGCCAGCACGTGGACAGGCCCGGATGAGCAGTTCTTC; d_call: TRBD1; v_call: TRBV2; clone_size: .; j_call: TRBJ2-1
cdr3_aa: CASSYPSGGTGELFF; cdr3_nt: TGCGCCAGCAGTTACCCTAGCGGGGGAACCGGGGAGCTGTTTTTT; d_call: TRBD2; v_call: TRBV5-1; clone_size: few; j_call: TRBJ2-2
cdr3_aa: CASSQENRGPDTQYF; cdr3_nt: TGCGCCAGCAGCCAAGAAAACAGGGGGCCAGATACGCAGTATTTT; d_call: TRBD1; v_call: TRBV4-1; clone_size: .; j_call: TRBJ2-3
cdr3_aa: CASSAQDRGPQPQHF; cdr3_nt: TGTGCCAGTAGTGCCCAAGACAGGGGGCCACAGCCCCAGCATTTT; d_call: TRBD1; v_call: TRBV19; clone_size: few; j_call: TRBJ1-5
cdr3_aa: CASSLGQRNTGELFF; cdr3_nt: TGTGCCAGCAGCTTAGGTCAGCGGAACACCGGGGAGCTGTTTTTT; d_call: .; v_call: TRBV11-2; clone_size: .; j_call: TRBJ2-2
cdr3_aa: CASSQDGTSGKETQYF; cdr3_nt: TGCGCCAGCAGCCAAGATGGGACTAGCGGGAAGGAGACCCAGTACTTC; d_call: TRBD2; v_call: TRBV4-1; clone_size: .; j_call: TRBJ2-5
cdr3_aa: CASSLRQGYGYTF; cdr3_nt: TGTGCCAGCAGCTTACGTCAGGGCTATGGCTACACCTTC; d_call: .; v_call: TRBV7-2; clone_size: .; j_call: TRBJ1-2
cdr3_aa: CASSQVTAVNEQFF; cdr3_nt: TGTGCCAGCAGCCAAGTTACAGCGGTTAATGAGCAGTTCTTC; d_call: .; v_call: TRBV14; clone_size: .; j_call: TRBJ2-1
cdr3_aa: CASSVVVPRGAGGGTDTQYF; cdr3_nt: TGTGCCAGCAGCGTAGTAGTGCCCAGGGGAGCGGGGGGCGGCACAGATACGCAGTATTTT; d_call: TRBD2; v_call: TRBV9; clone_size: .; j_call: TRBJ2-3
cdr3_aa: CASSQERTGGGRDGYTF; cdr3_nt: TGTGCCAGCAGCCAAGAACGGACAGGGGGCGGGCGAGATGGCTACACCTTC; d_call: TRBD1; v_call: TRBV4-2; clone_size: .; j_call: TRBJ1-2
cdr3_aa: CASSPIGQMNEKLFF; cdr3_nt: TGTGCCAGCTCACCAATTGGACAGATGAATGAAAAACTGTTTTTT; d_call: .; v_call: TRBV18; clone_size: .; j_call: TRBJ1-4
cdr3_aa: CASRASEETQYF; cdr3_nt: TGTGCCAGCAGAGCTTCGGAGGAGACCCAGTACTTC; d_call: .; v_call: TRBV6-6; clone_size: .; j_call: TRBJ2-5
cdr3_aa: CASSPPGPSVAGGQTDTQYF; cdr3_nt: TGTGCCAGCTCACCACCGGGGCCTTCGGTAGCGGGGGGGCAGACAGATACGCAGTATTTT; d_call: TRBD2; v_call: TRBV18; clone_size: .; j_call: TRBJ2-3
cdr3_aa: CASSLQGSANEQFF; cdr3_nt: TGCGCCAGCAGCCTACAGGGTTCGGCCAATGAGCAGTTCTTC; d_call: .; v_call: TRBV5-1; clone_size: .; j_call: TRBJ2-1
cdr3_aa: CASSADRGPGAFF; cdr3_nt: TGTGCCAGCTCAGCCGACAGGGGGCCGGGAGCTTTCTTT; d_call: TRBD1; v_call: TRBV18; clone_size: .; j_call: TRBJ1-1